These 13 T cell receptor beta chains came from one sample sequenced in a study of T cell changes during pregnancy in multiple sclerosis. This table comes from immunoSEQ multiplex PCR, and its TCRdb copy is limited to in-frame clones, with some not included. The top ten clones hold 0.37% of a sample with about 49,000 clones, roughly nine tenths of them seen once. The material sequenced was CD4+ T cells from peripheral blood mononuclear cells, taken in the second trimester of pregnancy. Receptors were obtained from a female donor in good health, enrolled as a control in a pregnancy study.

This rearrangement joins TRBV9 to TRBJ2-6, with 9 bases fitting TRBD1. The CDR3 covers 19 residues. V shed 0 bases, J shed 2 bases, and the junction held 9 bases outside the gene matches. In germline, CDR1 is SGDLS, CDR2 YYNGEE. The CDR3 DNA reads TGTGCCAGCAGCGTAGACGAGGGAAGGACAGGGGCTGGGGCCAACGTCCTGACTTTC. Its protein is CASSVDEGRTGAGANVLTF.

This rearrangement joins TRBV7-9 to TRBJ1-5; D gene uncertain. The CDR3 is 13 residues long. V shed 2 bases and J shed 5 bases, with 7 bases lying between them. CDR1 SEHNR and CDR2 FQNEAQ come from the germline V gene (reference sequence). CDR3 in amino acids: CASSLNGDQPQHF. CDR3 DNA sequence: TGTGCCAGCAGCTTAAATGGAGATCAGCCCCAGCATTTT. Full variable domain (outside the CDR3, taken from reference TRBV7-9 and TRBJ1-5): DTGVSQNPRHKITKRGQNVTFRCDPISEHNRLYWYRQTLGQGPEFLTYFQNEAQLEKSRLLSDRFSAERPKGSFSTLEIQRTEQGDSAMYLCASSLNGDQPQHFGDGTRLSIL.

This clone is medium-sized by share. The gene calls are TRBV2 and TRBJ1-5, with 9 bases that match TRBD1. CDR1 is SNHLY and CDR2 is FYNNEI in the germline V gene. The CDR3 length is 13 residues. V shed 7 bases and J 6 bases; nucleotides not matched to a gene: 4. This CDR3 reads CASTQGAGQPQHF. The CDR3 DNA sequence: TGTGCCAGCACACAGGGGGCTGGTCAGCCCCAGCATTTT.

The rearrangement uses TRBV30 and TRBJ1-2; D may be TRBD1 (6 bases). Trimming stripped 5 bases from V and 2 bases from J, with 9 bases between. CDR1 GTSNPN and CDR2 SVGIG come from the germline V gene (reference sequence). This CDR3 is built from 12 residues. This CDR3 reads CAWEQGNYGYTF. In DNA form, the CDR3 reads TGTGCCTGGGAACAGGGAAACTATGGCTACACCTTC.

This chain connects TRBV7-6 to TRBJ2-3, with 9 bases matching TRBD2. The CDR3 has 16 amino acids. J was trimmed by 5 bases and V by 3 bases; bases with no gene match: 9. CDR1 SGHVS and CDR2 FNYEAQ come from the germline V gene. Here the CDR3 reads CASSLGSGGMGDTQYF. The CDR3 coding sequence is TGTGCCAGCAGCTTGGGTAGCGGGGGAATGGGAGATACGCAGTATTTT.

This chain uses TRBV2 with TRBJ1-2, with D unclear. CDR3 length equals 16 residues. The V gene lost 0 bases and the J gene lost 4 bases, with 15 bases spanning the gap. CDR1 and CDR2 from the germline V gene are SNHLY and FYNNEI. CDR3 region: CASSEASAGSLYGYTF. CDR3 sequence (DNA): TGTGCCAGCAGTGAAGCTTCGGCCGGGAGTCTCTATGGCTACACCTTC.

The rearrangement uses TRBV4-2 and TRBJ2-7, with 7 bases aligning to TRBD1. The germline gives CDR1 LGHNA, CDR2 YNFKEQ. The CDR3 consists of 17 residues. V was pared by 0 bases and J by 12 bases, with 20 bases of the junction left unmatched. The DNA for the CDR3 is TGTGCCAGCAGCCAAGATAGTAGGACAGGTCAATTGCGGGTCGTGTACTTC. Its translation: CASSQDSRTGQLRVVYF.

The chain joins TRBV4-2 to TRBJ2-5, with unresolved D. V lost 2 bases to trimming and J lost 2 bases, with 9 bases between them. The CDR3 totals 14 residues. Germline loops: CDR1 LGHNA, CDR2 YNFKEQ. The CDR3 region is CASSQLSVQETQYF. The CDR3 region has the DNA TGTGCCAGCAGCCAACTTTCCGTACAAGAGACCCAGTACTTC.

The V call is TRBV30, the J call TRBJ1-2; no clear D gene. The germline V gene encodes CDR1 GTSNPN and CDR2 SVGIG (reference sequence). Trimming stripped 6 bases from V and 0 bases from J, with 8 bases between. The CDR3 contains 12 residues. The CDR3 coding sequence is TGTGCCTGCGTGCCAGCTAACTATGGCTACACCTTC. Its translation: CACVPANYGYTF.

In this sample, this clone turned up a few times. The genes are TRBV7-2 and TRBJ2-2; possibly TRBD1 for D (7 bases). CDR3 length equals 14 residues. CDR1 and CDR2 (germline): SGHTA, FQGNSA. Between the trimmed V and J ends, which lost 4 bases and 7 bases, there was a span of 13 bases. CDR3 nucleotides: TGTGCCAGCAGCTCGACAGGGCGGGGCGGGGAGCTGTTTTTT. Its translation is CASSSTGRGGELFF.

The J gene is TRBJ2-2, the V gene TRBV27; no reliable D call. Looked up from germline, CDR1 is MNHEY and CDR2 is SMNVEV (reference sequence). V was clipped by 1 base and J by 2 bases, with 8 bases between them. The CDR3 is made up of 15 amino acids. DNA for the CDR3: TGTGCCAGCAGTTTATTGGGCAGCAACACCGGGGAGCTGTTTTTT. Protein product: CASSLLGSNTGELFF.

This chain joins TRBV30 and TRBJ2-7; the match to TRBD2 covers 8 bases. The CDR3 covers 13 residues. CDR1 is GTSNPN, CDR2 SVGIG, per germline (reference sequence). The V segment lost 2 bases and the J segment 6 bases; nucleotides outside the gene matches: 6. The CDR3 nucleotides read TGTGCCTGGAGTATGACGGGAGGGAGCGAGCAGTACTTC. Translating it yields CAWSMTGGSEQYF.

CDR3 in DNA: TGTGCCAGCAGCTCCTTCTACGAGCAGTACTTC. It translates to CASSSFYEQYF. V gene TRBV6-5 combines with J gene TRBJ2-7; D uncertain. V lost 6 bases and J lost 3, with 6 bases in between. This CDR3 has 11 residues. Germline V gene lookup returns CDR1 MNHEY and CDR2 SVGAGI.